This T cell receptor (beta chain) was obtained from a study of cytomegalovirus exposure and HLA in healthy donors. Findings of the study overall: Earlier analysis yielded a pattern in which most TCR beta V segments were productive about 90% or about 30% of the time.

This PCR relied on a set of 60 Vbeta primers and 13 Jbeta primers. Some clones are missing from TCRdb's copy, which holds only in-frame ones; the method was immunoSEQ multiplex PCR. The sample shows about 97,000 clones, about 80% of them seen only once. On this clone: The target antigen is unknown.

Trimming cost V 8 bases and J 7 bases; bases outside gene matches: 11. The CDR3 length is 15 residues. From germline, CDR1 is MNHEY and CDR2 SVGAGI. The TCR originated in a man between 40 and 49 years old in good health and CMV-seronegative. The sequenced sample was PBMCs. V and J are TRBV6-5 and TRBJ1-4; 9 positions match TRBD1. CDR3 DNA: TGTGCCAGCTCCTCCCTGACAGGGGGAAGTGAAAAACTGTTTTTT. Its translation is CASSSLTGGSEKLFF.